This TCR beta chain was sequenced for a study of blood T cell repertoires in COVID-19. Ages ranged from roughly 18 to 100 years, with residence in more than 20 US areas. Deletions cut 4 bases from V and 4 bases from J, with 10 bases between. Germline V CDR1 and CDR2: MNHEY, SVGAGI. The CDR3 sequence is 13 residues long. Using immunoSEQ multiplex PCR, the repertoire was profiled, and TCRdb retains in-frame clones only, with some absent. The sample lists some 180,000 clones, 84% seen once, with more than 3% in the top ten. Source material: PBMCs or T cells enriched from blood (not recorded which). J is TRBJ1-2 and V is TRBV6-5, with a possible D match to TRBD1 (5 bases). The TCR was taken from a woman in her thirties who had been exposed to COVID-19. CDR3 amino acids: CASSSRGSYGYTF. CDR3 nucleotide sequence: TGTGCCAGCAGTTCCCGGGGGTCCTATGGCTACACCTTC.